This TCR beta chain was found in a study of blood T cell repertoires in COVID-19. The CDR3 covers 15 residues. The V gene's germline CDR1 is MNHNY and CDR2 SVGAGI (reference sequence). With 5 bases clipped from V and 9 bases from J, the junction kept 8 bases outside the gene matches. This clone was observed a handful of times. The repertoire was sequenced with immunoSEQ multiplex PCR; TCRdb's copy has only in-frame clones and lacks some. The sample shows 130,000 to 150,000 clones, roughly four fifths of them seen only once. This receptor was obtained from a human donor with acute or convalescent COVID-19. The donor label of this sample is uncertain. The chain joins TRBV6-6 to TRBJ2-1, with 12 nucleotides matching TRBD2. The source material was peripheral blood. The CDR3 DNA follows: TGTGCCAGCAGTCGGACTAGCGGGGACATTAGTGAGCAGTTCTTC. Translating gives CASSRTSGDISEQFF.